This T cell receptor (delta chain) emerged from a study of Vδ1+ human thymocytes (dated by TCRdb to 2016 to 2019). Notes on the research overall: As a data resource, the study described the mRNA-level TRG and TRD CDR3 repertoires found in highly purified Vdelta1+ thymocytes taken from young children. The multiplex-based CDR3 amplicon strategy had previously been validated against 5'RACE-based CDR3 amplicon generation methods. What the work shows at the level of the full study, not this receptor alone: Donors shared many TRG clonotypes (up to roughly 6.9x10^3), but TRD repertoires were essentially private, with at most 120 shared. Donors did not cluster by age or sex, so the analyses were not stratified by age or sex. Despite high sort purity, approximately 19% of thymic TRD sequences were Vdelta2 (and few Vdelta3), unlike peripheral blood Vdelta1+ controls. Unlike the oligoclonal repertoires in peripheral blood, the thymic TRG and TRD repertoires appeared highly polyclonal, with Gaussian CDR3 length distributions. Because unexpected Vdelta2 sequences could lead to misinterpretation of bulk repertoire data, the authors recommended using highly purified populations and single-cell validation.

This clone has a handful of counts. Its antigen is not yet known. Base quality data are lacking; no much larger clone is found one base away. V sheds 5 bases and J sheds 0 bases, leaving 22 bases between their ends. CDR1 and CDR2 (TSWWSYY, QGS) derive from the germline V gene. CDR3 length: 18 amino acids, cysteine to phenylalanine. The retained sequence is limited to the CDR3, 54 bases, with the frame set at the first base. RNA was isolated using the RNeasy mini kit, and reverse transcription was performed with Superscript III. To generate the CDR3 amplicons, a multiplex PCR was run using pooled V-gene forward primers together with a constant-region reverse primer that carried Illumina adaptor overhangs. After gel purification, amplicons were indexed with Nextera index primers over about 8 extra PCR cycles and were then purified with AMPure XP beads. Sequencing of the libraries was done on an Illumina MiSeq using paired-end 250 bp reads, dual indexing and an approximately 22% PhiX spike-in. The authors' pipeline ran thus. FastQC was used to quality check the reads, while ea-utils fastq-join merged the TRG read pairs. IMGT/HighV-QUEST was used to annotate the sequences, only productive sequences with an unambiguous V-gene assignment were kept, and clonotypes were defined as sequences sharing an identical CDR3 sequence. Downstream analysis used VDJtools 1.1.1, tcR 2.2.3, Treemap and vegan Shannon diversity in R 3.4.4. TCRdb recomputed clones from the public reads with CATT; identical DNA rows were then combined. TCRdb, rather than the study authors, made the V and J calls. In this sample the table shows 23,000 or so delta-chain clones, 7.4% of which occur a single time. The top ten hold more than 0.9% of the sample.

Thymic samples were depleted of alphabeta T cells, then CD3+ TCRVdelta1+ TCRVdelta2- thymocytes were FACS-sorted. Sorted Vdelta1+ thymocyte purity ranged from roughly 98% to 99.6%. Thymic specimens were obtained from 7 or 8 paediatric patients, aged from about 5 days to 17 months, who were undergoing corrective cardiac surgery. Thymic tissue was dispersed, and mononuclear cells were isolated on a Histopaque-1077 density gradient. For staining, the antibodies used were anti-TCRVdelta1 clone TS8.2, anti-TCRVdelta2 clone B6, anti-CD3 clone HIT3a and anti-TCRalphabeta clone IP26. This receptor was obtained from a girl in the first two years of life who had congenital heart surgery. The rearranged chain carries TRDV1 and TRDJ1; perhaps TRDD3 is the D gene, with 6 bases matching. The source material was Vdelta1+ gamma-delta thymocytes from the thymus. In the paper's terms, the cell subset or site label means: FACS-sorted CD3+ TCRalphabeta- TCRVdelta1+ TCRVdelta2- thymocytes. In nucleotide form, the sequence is TGTGCTCTTGGGCTCCGGCTACTGGGTAGGCCCTACACCGATAAACTCATCTTT. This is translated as CALGLRLLGRPYTDKLIF.